This T cell receptor (beta chain) was retrieved from a study of beta chain features in type 1 diabetes. Study outcomes and limitations: Shorter TCRB CDR3s, moderately but significantly so, were found in Type 1 diabetes patients in all four CD4+ subsets.

Stem cell-like memory, regulatory, central memory and naive CD4+ cells were sorted via CD45RO/CCR7/CD25/CD127/CD95/CD27. Expressed TCRB transcripts were sequenced after all isolated RNA was converted to cDNA. Profiling relied on immunoSEQ multiplex PCR, and the TCRdb table lists in-frame clones only, not all of them. The table has hundreds of thousands of clones, roughly an eighth seen once. In this sample, this clone turned up a few times. The antigen remains unidentified. Between the trimmed V and J ends, which lost 5 bases and 2 bases, there was a span of 6 bases. This CDR3 has 12 amino acids. Per the germline V gene, CDR1 is MDHEN and CDR2 is SYDVKM.

The sequencing input was naive CD4+ T cells from blood. This sequence was found in a man in his late teens or twenties with type 1 diabetes. The rearrangement joins TRBV28 to TRBJ1-2; D ambiguous. The CDR3 here is CASSNRNYGYTF. Written as DNA, the CDR3 is TGTGCCAGCAGTAACAGAAACTATGGCTACACCTTC.